This TCR beta chain was captured by sequencing in a study of cytomegalovirus exposure and HLA in healthy donors. The wider study: Of approximately 400 genotyped donors, more than 70% clustered with self-reported Caucasian donors.

Germline CDR1 reads KGHSY; CDR2 reads FQNENV. The CDR3 length is 16 residues. Between the trimmed V and J ends, which lost 4 bases and 6 bases, there was a span of 19 bases. Findings and caveats of the study: Most of the CMV-associated TCR beta chains (in a later analysis) appeared to be HLA-restricted.

As concerns this clone: What it binds is unknown.

The PCR contained 60 Vbeta and 13 Jbeta primers. Measured with immunoSEQ multiplex PCR; TCRdb has only the in-frame clones, and not every one. The sample includes 95,000 to 150,000 clones, approximately 78% seen only once; the top ten take about 1%. This receptor was taken from a woman under 40 in good health and CMV-seronegative. The J gene is TRBJ2-1, the V gene TRBV16; D possibly corresponds to TRBD2 (7 bases). What was sequenced was PBMCs. The CDR3, as DNA: TGTGCCAGCAGCCTCCGAGGGGGGGGAGGTGGCAATGAGCAGTTCTTC. Its protein product is CASSLRGGGGGNEQFF.